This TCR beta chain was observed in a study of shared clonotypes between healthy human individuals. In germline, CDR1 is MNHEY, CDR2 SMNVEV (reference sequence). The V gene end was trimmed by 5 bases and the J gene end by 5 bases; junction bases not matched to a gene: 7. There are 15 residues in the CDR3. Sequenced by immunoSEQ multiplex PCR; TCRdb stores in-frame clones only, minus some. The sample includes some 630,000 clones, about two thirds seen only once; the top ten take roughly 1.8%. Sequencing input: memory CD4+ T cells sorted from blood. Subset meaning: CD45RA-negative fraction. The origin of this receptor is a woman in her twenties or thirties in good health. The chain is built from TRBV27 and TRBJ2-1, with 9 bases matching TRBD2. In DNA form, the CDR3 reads TGTGCCAGCAGTCCCATAGCGGGAGTAGACAATGAGCAGTTCTTC. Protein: CASSPIAGVDNEQFF.